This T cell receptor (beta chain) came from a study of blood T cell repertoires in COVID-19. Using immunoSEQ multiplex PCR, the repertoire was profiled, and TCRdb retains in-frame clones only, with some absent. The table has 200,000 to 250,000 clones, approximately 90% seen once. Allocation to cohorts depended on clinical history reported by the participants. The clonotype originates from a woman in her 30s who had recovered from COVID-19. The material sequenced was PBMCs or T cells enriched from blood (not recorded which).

This chain's CDR3 is CASSQDRQAISYEQYF. Written as DNA, the CDR3 is TGCGCCAGCAGCCAAGACCGACAGGCTATCTCCTACGAGCAGTACTTC. This sequence joins TRBV4-3 and TRBJ2-7; a possible D gene is TRBD1 (6 bases). The CDR3 has 16 amino acids. Per the germline V gene, CDR1 is LGHNA and CDR2 is YSLEER. Trimming took off 0 bases at V and 0 bases at J, with 12 bases between the two ends.